This T cell receptor (beta chain) was observed in a study of CD8 T cells in Susac syndrome. RNA was extracted with the RNeasy kit, and a quantity of roughly 0.45 to 1 ug was reverse transcribed using random hexamers. A multiplex approach, immunoSEQ multiplex PCR, amplified TCR beta CDR3 across 54 Vbeta and 13 Jbeta. Each CDR3 protein is one row after TCRdb ran MiXCR on the immunoSEQ multiplex PCR reads. The sample lists 65,000 to 85,000 distinct CDR3 sequences, approximately 93% occurring once. CDR3 length equals 15 residues. V lost 5 bases to trimming and J lost 0 bases; unmatched junction nucleotides: 7. Germline-derived CDR1 and CDR2 are MNHNY and SVGAGI (reference sequence).

Sequencing was done on a sample of CD8+ T cells from PBMCs. This TCR derives from a human donor with Susac syndrome. The rearrangement joins TRBV6-6 to TRBJ2-7; 7 positions match TRBD2. The chain's CDR3 is CASSMTSPVSYEQYF. CDR3 DNA: TGTGCCAGCAGTATGACTAGCCCAGTCTCCTACGAGCAGTACTTC.